This T cell receptor (beta chain) appears in the sequencing data of a study of blood T cell repertoires in COVID-19 (TCRdb year 2020). About the study as a whole: The collaborator samples originated in the United States, Italy and Spain and spanned the acute and convalescent phases of COVID-19. The prospective study material was composed of cDNA or gDNA derived from T cells, B-cell-depleted T cells, or PBMCs. Deeply sampled blood TCRbeta repertoires from subjects exposed to, actively infected with, or recovered from COVID-19 were included in the dataset. The repertoires were made available in a free public database intended to serve as a resource for research on the immune response to SARS-CoV-2. Samples were obtained from the ongoing ImmuneRACE study (first 160 participants) and from 1,254 subjects provided by 6 global collaborators. Sample metadata almost always included a de-identified subject ID, COVID-19 status, age in years and sex. Where HLA class I and class II types were available, the types were taken from metadata supplied by the sample provider, not from assay-based typing.

Whole blood was collected in K2EDTA tubes by collaborating institutions according to the institutions' own protocols. Collaborator samples were shipped for TCRbeta analysis as frozen whole blood, isolated PBMCs, or DNA extracted from either sample type. The CDR3 measures 15 amino acids from cysteine to phenylalanine. Left in the record is the CDR3 DNA by itself, 45 bases read in frame from the first base. From V the trimming removes 5 bases and from J it removes 4 bases, while the gene matches leave 7 bases of the junction unaccounted for. Taken from the germline V gene, the CDR1 and CDR2 loops are SGHTA and FQGTGA. TCRbeta CDR3 regions were amplified from genomic DNA using the immunoSEQ Assay, a bias-controlled multiplex PCR. Regarding the original processing steps: Within the assay, amplification of reference gene primers was used to estimate how many nucleated cells each sample contained. To quantify the absolute abundance of each unique TCRbeta CDR3 rearrangement, sequence reads were collapsed and filtered. For each sample, productive Simpson clonality was calculated by taking the square root of Simpson's diversity index across productive rearrangements. TCRdb's version of the immuneACCESS table is confined to in-frame rearrangements and falls short of the full clone set. An unresolved V gene accounts for under half of the shortfall where checked; the remainder is of unknown origin. Clonal size and the V and J genes are those of that table, whereas D and trimming came from the DNA. A total of some 22,000 clones appear in this sample, 88% of them only once. The top ten clonotypes cover over 20% of the sample.

The paper's findings and limits, for the study overall: How much clinical and demographic metadata was included differed by source and by participant, and the metadata was provided uncurated.

About this clone: This clone's antigen is unknown. No clone much larger than this one lies a single base away; base qualities are absent.

Sequenced: peripheral blood. This clonotype was sampled from an older man in a cohort sampled during active COVID-19. This chain joins TRBV7-3 to TRBJ2-7; 11 bases in the junction line up with TRBD1. The CDR3 amino acid sequence is: CASSISGTGGYEQYF. In nucleotide form, the sequence is TGTGCCAGCAGCATTTCCGGGACAGGGGGTTACGAGCAGTACTTC. With the rest looked up from the reference TRBV7-3 and TRBJ2-7 genes rather than sequenced, the full variable domain is GAGVSQTPSNKVTEKGKYVELRCDPISGHTALYWYRQSLGQGPEFLIYFQGTGAADDSGLPNDRFFAVRPEGSVSTLKIQRTERGDSAVYLCASSISGTGGYEQYFGPGTRLTVT.